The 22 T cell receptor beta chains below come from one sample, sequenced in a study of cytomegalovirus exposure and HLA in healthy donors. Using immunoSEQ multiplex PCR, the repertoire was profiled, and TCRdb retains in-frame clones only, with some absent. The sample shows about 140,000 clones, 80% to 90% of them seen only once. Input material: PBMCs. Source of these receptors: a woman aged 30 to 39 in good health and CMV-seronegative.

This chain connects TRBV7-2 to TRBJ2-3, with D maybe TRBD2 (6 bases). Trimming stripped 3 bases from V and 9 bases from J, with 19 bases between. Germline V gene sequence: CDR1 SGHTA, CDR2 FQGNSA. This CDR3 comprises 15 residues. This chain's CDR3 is CASSFGGTGRETQYF. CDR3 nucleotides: TGTGCCAGCAGCTTTGGAGGGACCGGGCGTGAGACGCAGTATTTT. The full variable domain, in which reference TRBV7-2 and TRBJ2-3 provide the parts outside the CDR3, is GAGVSQSPSNKVTEKGKDVELRCDPISGHTALYWYRQSLGQGLEFLIYFQGNSAPDKSGLPSDRFSAERTGGSVSTLTIQRTQQEDSAVYLCASSFGGTGRETQYFGPGTRLTVL.

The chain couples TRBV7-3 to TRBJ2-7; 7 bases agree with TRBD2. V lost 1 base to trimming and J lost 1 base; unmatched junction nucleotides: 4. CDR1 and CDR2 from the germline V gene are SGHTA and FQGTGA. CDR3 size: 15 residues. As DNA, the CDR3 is TGTGCCAGCAGCTTAATGGGCGGGGGATCCTACGAGCAGTACTTC. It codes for CASSLMGGGSYEQYF.

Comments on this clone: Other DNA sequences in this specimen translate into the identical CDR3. The CDR3 spells CASSLDRGRTEAFF. The CDR3, as DNA: TGTGCCAGCAGCTTGGACAGGGGTCGGACTGAAGCTTTCTTT. The chain employs TRBV5-4 and TRBJ1-1; 7 bases are a match to TRBD1. The CDR3 length is 14 residues. The germline CDR1 and CDR2 sequences are SGHNT and YYREEE (reference sequence). Trimming cost V 0 bases and J 5 bases; bases outside gene matches: 4.

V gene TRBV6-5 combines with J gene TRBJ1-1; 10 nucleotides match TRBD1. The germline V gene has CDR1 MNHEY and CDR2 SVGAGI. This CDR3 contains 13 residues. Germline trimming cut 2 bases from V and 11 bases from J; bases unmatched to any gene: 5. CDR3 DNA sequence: TGTGCCAGCAGTTACACGGGACAGGGGAAGGCTTTCTTT. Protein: CASSYTGQGKAFF.

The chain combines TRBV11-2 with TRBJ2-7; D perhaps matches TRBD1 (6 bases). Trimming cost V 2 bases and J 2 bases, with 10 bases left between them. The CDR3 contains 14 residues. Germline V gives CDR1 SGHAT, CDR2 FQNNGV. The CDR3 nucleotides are TGTGCCAGCAGCTTATTCCCAGGGGCCTACGAGCAGTACTTC. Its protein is CASSLFPGAYEQYF.

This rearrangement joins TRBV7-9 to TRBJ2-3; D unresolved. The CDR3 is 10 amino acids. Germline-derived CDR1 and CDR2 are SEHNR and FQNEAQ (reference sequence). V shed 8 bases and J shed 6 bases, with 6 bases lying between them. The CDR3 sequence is CASHTDTQYF. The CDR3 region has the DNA TGTGCCAGCCACACCGATACGCAGTATTTT. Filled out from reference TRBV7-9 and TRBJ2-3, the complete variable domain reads DTGVSQNPRHKITKRGQNVTFRCDPISEHNRLYWYRQTLGQGPEFLTYFQNEAQLEKSRLLSDRFSAERPKGSFSTLEIQRTEQGDSAMYLCASHTDTQYFGPGTRLTVL.

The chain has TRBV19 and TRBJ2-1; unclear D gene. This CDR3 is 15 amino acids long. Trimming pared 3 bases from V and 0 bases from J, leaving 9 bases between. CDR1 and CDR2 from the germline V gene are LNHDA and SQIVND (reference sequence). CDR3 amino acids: CASSIFRSSYNEQFF. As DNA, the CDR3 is TGTGCCAGTAGTATTTTTCGCAGCTCCTACAATGAGCAGTTCTTC. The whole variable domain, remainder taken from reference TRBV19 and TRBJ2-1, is DGGITQSPKYLFRKEGQNVTLSCEQNLNHDAMYWYRQDPGQGLRLIYYSQIVNDFQKGDIAEGYSVSREKKESFPLTVTSAQKNPTAFYLCASSIFRSSYNEQFFGPGTRLTVL.

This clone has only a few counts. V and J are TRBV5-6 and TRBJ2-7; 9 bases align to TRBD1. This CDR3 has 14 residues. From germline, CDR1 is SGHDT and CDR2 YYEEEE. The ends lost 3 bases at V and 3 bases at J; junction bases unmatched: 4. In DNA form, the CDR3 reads TGTGCCAGCAGCTCCGGGACAGGGAACTACGAGCAGTACTTC. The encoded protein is CASSSGTGNYEQYF. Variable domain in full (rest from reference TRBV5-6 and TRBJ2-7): DAGVTQSPTHLIKTRGQQVTLRCSPKSGHDTVSWYQQALGQGPQFIFQYYEEEERQRGNFPDRFSGHQFPNYSSELNVNALLLGDSALYLCASSSGTGNYEQYFGPGTRLTVT.

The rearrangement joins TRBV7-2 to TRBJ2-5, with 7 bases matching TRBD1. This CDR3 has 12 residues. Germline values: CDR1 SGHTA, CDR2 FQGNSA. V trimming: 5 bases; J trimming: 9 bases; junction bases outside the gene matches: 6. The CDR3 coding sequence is TGTGCCAGCAGCATCGCAGACAGGGCCCAGTACTTC. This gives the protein CASSIADRAQYF.

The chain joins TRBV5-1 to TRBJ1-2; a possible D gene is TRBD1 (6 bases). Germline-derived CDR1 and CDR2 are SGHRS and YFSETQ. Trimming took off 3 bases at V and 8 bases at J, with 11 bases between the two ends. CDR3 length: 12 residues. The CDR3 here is CASSSAGVGYTF. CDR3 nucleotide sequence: TGCGCCAGCAGCTCTGCAGGGGTAGGCTACACCTTC.

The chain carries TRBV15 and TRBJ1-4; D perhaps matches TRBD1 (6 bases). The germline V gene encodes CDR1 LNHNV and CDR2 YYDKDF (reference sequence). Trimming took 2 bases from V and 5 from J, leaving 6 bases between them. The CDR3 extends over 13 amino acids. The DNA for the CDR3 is TGTGCCACCAGCAGACAGGGGAATGAAAAACTGTTTTTT. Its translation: CATSRQGNEKLFF.

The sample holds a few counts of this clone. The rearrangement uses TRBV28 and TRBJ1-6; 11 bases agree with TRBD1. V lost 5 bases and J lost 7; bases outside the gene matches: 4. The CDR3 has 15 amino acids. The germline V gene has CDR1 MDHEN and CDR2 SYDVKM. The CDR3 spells CASSQGTGGNSPLHF. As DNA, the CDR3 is TGTGCCAGCAGTCAAGGGACAGGGGGAAATTCACCCCTCCACTTT.

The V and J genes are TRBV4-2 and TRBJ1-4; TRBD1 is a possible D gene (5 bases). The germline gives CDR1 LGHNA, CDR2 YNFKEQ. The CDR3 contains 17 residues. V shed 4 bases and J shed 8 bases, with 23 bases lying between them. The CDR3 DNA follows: TGTGCCAGCAGCCGAAAAGGGACCGACACGGAGGGCGAAAAACTGTTTTTT. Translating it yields CASSRKGTDTEGEKLFF.

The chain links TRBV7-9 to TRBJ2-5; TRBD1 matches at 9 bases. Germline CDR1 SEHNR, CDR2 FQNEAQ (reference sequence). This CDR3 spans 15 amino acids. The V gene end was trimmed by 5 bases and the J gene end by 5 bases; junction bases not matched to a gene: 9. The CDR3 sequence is CASSPGQGLGETQYF. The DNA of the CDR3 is TGTGCCAGCAGCCCGGGACAGGGATTGGGGGAGACCCAGTACTTC. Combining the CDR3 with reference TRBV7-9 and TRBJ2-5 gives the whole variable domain DTGVSQNPRHKITKRGQNVTFRCDPISEHNRLYWYRQTLGQGPEFLTYFQNEAQLEKSRLLSDRFSAERPKGSFSTLEIQRTEQGDSAMYLCASSPGQGLGETQYFGPGTRLLVL.

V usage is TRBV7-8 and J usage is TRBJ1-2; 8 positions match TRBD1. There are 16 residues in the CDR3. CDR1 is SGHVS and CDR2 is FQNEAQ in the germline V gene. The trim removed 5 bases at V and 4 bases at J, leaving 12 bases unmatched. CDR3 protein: CASSPWTGMGGYGYTF. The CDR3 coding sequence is TGTGCCAGCAGCCCATGGACAGGGATGGGAGGCTATGGCTACACCTTC. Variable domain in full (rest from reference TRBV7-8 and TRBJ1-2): GAGVSQSPRYKVAKRGQDVALRCDPISGHVSLFWYQQALGQGPEFLTYFQNEAQLDKSGLPSDRFFAERPEGSVSTLKIQRTQQEDSAVYLCASSPWTGMGGYGYTFGSGTRLTVV.

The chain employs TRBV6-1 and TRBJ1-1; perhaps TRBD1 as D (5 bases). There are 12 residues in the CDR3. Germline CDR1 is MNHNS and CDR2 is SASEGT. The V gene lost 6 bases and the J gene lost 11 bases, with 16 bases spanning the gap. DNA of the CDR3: TGTGCCAGCAGGGGGGGTGGAGGGTACGCTTTCTTT. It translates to CASRGGGGYAFF.

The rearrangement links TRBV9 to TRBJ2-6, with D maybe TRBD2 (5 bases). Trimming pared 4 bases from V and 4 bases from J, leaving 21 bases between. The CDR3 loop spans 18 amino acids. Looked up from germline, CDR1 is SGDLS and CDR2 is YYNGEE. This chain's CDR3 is CASSPAGELSLGANVLTF. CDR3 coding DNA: TGTGCCAGCAGCCCGGCCGGGGAGCTCTCGCTCGGGGCCAACGTCCTGACTTTC.

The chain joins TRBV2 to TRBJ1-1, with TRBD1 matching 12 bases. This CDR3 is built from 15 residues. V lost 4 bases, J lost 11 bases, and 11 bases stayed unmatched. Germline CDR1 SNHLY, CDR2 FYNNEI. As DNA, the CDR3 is TGTGCCAGCAGTGCAGGGGGGACAGGGGGCCTTCGGGCTTTCTTT. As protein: CASSAGGTGGLRAFF.

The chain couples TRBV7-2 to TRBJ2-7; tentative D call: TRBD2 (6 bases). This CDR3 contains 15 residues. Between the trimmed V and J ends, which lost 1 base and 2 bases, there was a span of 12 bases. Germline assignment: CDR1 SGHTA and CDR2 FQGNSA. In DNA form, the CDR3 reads TGTGCCAGCAGCTTAGGGGGCGGGGTCGCCTACGAGCAGTACTTC. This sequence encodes CASSLGGGVAYEQYF.

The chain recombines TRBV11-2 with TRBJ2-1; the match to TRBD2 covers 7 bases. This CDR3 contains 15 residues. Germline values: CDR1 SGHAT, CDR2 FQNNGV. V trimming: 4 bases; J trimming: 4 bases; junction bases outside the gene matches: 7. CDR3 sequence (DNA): TGTGCCAGCAGCTATCTAGCGGCAAATTACAATGAGCAGTTCTTC. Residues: CASSYLAANYNEQFF. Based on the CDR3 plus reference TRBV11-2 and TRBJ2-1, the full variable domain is EAGVAQSPRYKIIEKRQSVAFWCNPISGHATLYWYQQILGQGPKLLIQFQNNGVVDDSQLPKDRFSAERLKGVDSTLKIQPAKLEDSAVYLCASSYLAANYNEQFFGPGTRLTVL.

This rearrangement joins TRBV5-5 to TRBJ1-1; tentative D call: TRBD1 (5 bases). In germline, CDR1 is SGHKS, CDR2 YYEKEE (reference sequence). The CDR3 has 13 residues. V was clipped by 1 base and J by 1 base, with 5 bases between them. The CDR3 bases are TGTGCCAGCAGCTTGCAGGGGAACACTGAAGCTTTCTTT. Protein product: CASSLQGNTEAFF.

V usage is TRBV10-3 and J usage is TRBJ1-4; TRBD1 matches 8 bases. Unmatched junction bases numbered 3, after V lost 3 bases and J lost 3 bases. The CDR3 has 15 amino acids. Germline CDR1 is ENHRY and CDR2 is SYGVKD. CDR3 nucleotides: TGTGCCATCAGTGACTCGGACAGGGCTAATGAAAAACTGTTTTTT. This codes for CAISDSDRANEKLFF.